This is a list of T cell receptor beta chains from one sample in a study of shared clonotypes between healthy human individuals. The protocol was immunoSEQ multiplex PCR, while the TCRdb copy is restricted to in-frame clones and leaves out a portion. The profile shows about 1 million clones, 60% to 80% of them singletons. Sequenced: memory CD4+ T cells sorted from blood. Receptor source: a man aged 18 to 29 in good health. CDR3s include the opening cysteine and the closing phenylalanine or tryptophan. The D gene is left open where the match is weak. A clone size is listed for some rows: how often the clone was seen (once, few, many), or a class if it is expanded.

cdr3_nt	cdr3_aa	clone_size	j_call	v_call	d_call
TGTGCCATCAGTGAGTCAACGGGGGGAAATTCACCCCTCCACTTT	CAISESTGGNSPLHF	.	TRBJ1-6	TRBV10-3	.
TGTGCCAGCGGCCGGGGCTACTATGGCTACACCTTC	CASGRGYYGYTF	.	TRBJ1-2	TRBV28	.
TGTGCCAGCGACAGGGACATGACAGATACGCAGTATTTT	CASDRDMTDTQYF	once	TRBJ2-3	TRBV2	TRBD1
TGTGCCAGCAGCGTCGGACGGTTGGGGCAGAAGACCCAGTACTTC	CASSVGRLGQKTQYF	.	TRBJ2-5	TRBV7-9	.
TGTGCCAGCAGCCAGCTTGGACATAAAGAAGGCGAGCAGTACTTC	CASSQLGHKEGEQYF	.	TRBJ2-7	TRBV11-2	.
TGTGCCATCAGAGGGGGCGCGATTGACTATGGCTACACCTTC	CAIRGGAIDYGYTF	few	TRBJ1-2	TRBV10-3	TRBD1
TGTGCCAGCAGCGACCTCCTAGCGGGGGGTCCCGGGGAGCAGTACTTC	CASSDLLAGGPGEQYF	.	TRBJ2-7	TRBV2	TRBD2
TGTGCCAGCAGCTGGGACAGTCAAGAGACCCAGTACTTC	CASSWDSQETQYF	.	TRBJ2-5	TRBV7-9	TRBD1
TGTGCCAGCAGTAAGGACAGTCGGGGAGCTTTCTTT	CASSKDSRGAFF	.	TRBJ1-1	TRBV28	.
TGTGCCAGCTCGCAGGGGGCCAAAAACATTCAGTACTTC	CASSQGAKNIQYF	.	TRBJ2-4	TRBV18	.